This T cell receptor beta chain was profiled in a study of OX40 agonist ivuxolimab in advanced cancers. For the study at large: As their treatment, patients were administered ivuxolimab, an agonistic anti-OX40 (CD134) antibody. Eligibility admitted prior anti-PD-1, anti-PD-L1 or anti-CTLA-4 therapy; around 41% had some.

Here immunoSEQ multiplex PCR was the method, and the copy in TCRdb shows in-frame clones only, minus some. The sample holds some 140,000 clones; roughly 91% are singletons and the top ten take 0.9% to 1.2%. In its sample, this clone was seen once. This CDR3 is built from 14 residues. V lost 8 bases and J lost 2, with 13 bases in between. The germline V gene has CDR1 LNHDA and CDR2 SQIVND (reference sequence). The sample here was CD4+ or CD8+ T cells sorted from blood, taken in a trial of the OX40 agonist ivuxolimab. The V call is TRBV19, the J call TRBJ1-5, with D possibly matching TRBD1 (5 bases). The origin of this receptor is an adult with an advanced solid tumor such as melanoma, head and neck, liver or kidney cancer. This CDR3 is CASYSGRGNQPQHF. The DNA for the CDR3 is TGTGCCAGTTATTCGGGACGGGGCAATCAGCCCCAGCATTTT.